Detailed here is one T cell receptor beta chain. The antigen is undetermined. Profiled with immunoSEQ multiplex PCR; TCRdb holds only in-frame clones, not every one. This sample has hundreds of thousands of clones, with 90% to 97% found just once. This specimen belongs to a study of shared clonotypes between healthy human individuals. The ends were cut back, 4 bases at V and 5 bases at J, with 14 bases in the middle. This CDR3 has 15 amino acids. Germline V gene lookup returns CDR1 LNHDA and CDR2 SQIVND (reference sequence). Study-level points and caveats: Having only a few donors restricted how much genetic and exposure-history diversity was captured.

The naive CD8 fraction comprised CD45RO-negative cells positively selected for CCR7 and excluded terminally differentiated effector memory CD45RA+ cells. The rearrangement uses TRBV19 and TRBJ2-2; possibly TRBD2 for D (5 bases). The sequence came from a woman aged 30 to 39 in good health. What was sequenced was naive CD8+ T cells sorted from blood. The CDR3 sequence: CASSRSSVSTGELFF. The CDR3 region has the DNA TGTGCCAGTAGTAGGAGTAGCGTCAGTACCGGGGAGCTGTTTTTT.